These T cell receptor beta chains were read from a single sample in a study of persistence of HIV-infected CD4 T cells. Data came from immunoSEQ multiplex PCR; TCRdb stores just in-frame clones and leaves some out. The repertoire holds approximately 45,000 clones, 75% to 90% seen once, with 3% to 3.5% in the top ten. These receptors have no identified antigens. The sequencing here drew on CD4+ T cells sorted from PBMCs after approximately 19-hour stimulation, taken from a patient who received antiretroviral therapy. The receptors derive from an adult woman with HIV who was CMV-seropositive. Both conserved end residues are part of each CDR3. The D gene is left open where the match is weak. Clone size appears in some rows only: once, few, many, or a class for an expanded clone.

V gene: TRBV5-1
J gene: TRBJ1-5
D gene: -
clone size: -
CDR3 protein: CASSLAVDQPQHF
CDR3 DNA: TGCGCCAGCAGCTTGGCGGTCGATCAGCCCCAGCATTTT

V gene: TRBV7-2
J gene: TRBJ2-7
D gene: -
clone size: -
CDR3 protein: CASSLVQWGEQYF
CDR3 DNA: TGTGCCAGCAGCTTAGTGCAATGGGGCGAGCAGTACTTC

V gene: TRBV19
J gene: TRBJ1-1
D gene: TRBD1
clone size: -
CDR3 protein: CATKTGNMNTEAFF
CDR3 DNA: TGTGCCACCAAGACAGGGAATATGAACACTGAAGCTTTCTTT

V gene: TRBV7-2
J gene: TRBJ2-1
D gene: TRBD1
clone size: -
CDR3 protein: CASSPSQGAGVNEQFF
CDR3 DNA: TGTGCCAGCAGCCCATCACAGGGGGCTGGGGTCAATGAGCAGTTCTTC

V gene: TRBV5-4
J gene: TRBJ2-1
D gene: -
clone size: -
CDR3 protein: CASSLEGLVYNEQFF
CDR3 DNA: TGTGCCAGCAGTTTGGAGGGATTAGTTTACAATGAGCAGTTCTTC

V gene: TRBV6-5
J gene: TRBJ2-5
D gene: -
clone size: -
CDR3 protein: CASSYRGSDWETQYF
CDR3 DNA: TGTGCCAGCAGTTACAGGGGATCGGATTGGGAGACCCAGTACTTC

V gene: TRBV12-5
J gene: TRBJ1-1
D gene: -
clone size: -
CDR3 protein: CASGTFGLRNTEAFF
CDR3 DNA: TGTGCTAGTGGCACCTTCGGACTTAGGAACACTGAAGCTTTCTTT

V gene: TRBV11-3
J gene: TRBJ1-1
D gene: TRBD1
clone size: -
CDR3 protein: CASSLYSTGGRAEAFF
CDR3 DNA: TGTGCCAGCAGCTTGTATTCGACAGGGGGCAGGGCTGAAGCTTTCTTT

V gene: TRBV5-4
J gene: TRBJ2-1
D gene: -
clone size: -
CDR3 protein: CASSLNGNEQFF
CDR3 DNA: TGTGCCAGCAGCTTGAATGGGAATGAGCAGTTCTTC

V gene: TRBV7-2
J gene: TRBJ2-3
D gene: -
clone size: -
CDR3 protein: CASSLSTAGPNTDTQYF
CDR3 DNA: TGTGCCAGCAGCTTGTCAACAGCGGGCCCCAACACAGATACGCAGTATTTT

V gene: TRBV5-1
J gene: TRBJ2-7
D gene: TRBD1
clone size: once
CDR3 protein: CASSLAGTAYEQYF
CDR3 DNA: TGCGCCAGCAGCTTGGCCGGGACAGCCTACGAGCAGTACTTC

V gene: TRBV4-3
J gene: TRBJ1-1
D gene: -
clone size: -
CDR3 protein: CASSQERVGLSHMNTEAFF
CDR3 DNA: TGCGCCAGCAGCCAAGAAAGAGTAGGGTTGAGTCACATGAACACTGAAGCTTTCTTT

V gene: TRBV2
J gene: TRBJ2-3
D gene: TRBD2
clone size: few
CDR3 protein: CASSGGRTDTQYF
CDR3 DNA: TGTGCCAGCAGCGGCGGGAGAACAGATACGCAGTATTTT

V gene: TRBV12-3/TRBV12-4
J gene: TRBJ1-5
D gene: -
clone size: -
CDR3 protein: CASSFDEQPQHF
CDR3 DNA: TGTGCCAGCAGTTTTGACGAACAGCCCCAGCATTTT

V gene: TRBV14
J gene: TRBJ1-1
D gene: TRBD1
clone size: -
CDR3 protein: CASSLPLPWAGGRSEAFF
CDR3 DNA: TGTGCCAGCAGCCTTCCACTTCCGTGGGCAGGGGGCAGGTCTGAAGCTTTCTTT

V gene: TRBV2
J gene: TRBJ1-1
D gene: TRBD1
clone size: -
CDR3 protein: CASSLDRGSGTEAFF
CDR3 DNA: TGTGCCAGCAGCCTAGACAGGGGCTCTGGGACTGAAGCTTTCTTT

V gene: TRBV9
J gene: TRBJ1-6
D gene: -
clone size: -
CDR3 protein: CASSVDGGGPLHF
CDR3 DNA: TGTGCCAGCAGCGTAGACGGGGGAGGGCCCCTCCACTTT

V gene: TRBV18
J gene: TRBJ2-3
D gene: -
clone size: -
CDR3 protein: CASSPLPTSTDTQYF
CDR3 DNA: TGTGCCAGCTCACCACTGCCTACTAGCACAGATACGCAGTATTTT

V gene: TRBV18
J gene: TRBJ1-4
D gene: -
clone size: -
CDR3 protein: CASSPGLASAGEKLFF
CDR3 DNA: TGTGCCAGCTCACCTGGTTTGGCCTCGGCAGGGGAAAAACTGTTTTTT

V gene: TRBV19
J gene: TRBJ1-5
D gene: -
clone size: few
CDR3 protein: CASSMLTADQPQHF
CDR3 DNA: TGTGCCAGTAGTATGTTGACAGCAGATCAGCCCCAGCATTTT

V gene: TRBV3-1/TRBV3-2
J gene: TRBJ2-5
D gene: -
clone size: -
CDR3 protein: CASSQGSGGAYQETQYF
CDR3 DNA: TGTGCCAGCAGCCAAGGGTCGGGCGGAGCCTACCAAGAGACCCAGTACTTC

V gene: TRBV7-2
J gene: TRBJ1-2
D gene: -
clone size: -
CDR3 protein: CASSKAMGYGYTF
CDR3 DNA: TGTGCCAGCAGCAAGGCGATGGGCTATGGCTACACCTTC

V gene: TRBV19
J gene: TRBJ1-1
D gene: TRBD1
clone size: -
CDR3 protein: CASSPGQGARNTEAFF
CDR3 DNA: TGTGCCAGTAGCCCGGGACAGGGGGCCAGGAACACTGAAGCTTTCTTT

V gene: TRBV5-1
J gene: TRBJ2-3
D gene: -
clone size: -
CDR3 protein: CASSLAGGGSATDTQYF
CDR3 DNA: TGCGCCAGCAGCTTGGCCGGGGGCGGGAGCGCCACAGATACGCAGTATTTT

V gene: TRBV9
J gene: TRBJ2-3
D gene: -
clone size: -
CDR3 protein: CASSVEAGASTDTQYF
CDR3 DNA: TGTGCCAGCAGCGTAGAGGCGGGTGCTAGCACAGATACGCAGTATTTT

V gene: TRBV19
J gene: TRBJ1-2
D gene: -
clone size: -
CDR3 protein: CASSPSHGENVYGYTF
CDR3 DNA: TGTGCCAGTAGTCCTTCTCATGGTGAGAACGTCTATGGCTACACCTTC

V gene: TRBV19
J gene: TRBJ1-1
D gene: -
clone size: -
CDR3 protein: CASRDQANTEAFF
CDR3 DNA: TGTGCCAGCAGAGATCAAGCGAACACTGAAGCTTTCTTT

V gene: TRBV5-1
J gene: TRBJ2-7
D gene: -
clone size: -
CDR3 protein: CASSPDGLTSYEQYF
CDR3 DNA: TGCGCCAGCAGCCCGGACGGCCTAACCTCCTACGAGCAGTACTTC

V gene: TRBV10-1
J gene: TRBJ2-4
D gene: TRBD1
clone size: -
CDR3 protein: CASSESPQAGGKNIQYF
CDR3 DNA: TGCGCCAGCAGTGAGTCCCCCCAGGCAGGGGGCAAAAACATTCAGTACTTC

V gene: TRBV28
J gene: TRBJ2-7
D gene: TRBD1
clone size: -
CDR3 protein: CASPRRGQSTYEQYF
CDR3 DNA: TGTGCCAGCCCCAGACGGGGACAGTCTACCTACGAGCAGTACTTC

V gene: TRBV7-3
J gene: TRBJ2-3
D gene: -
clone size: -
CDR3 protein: CASSLTSGGTDTQYF
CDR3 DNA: TGTGCCAGCAGCTTAACTTCCGGGGGCACAGATACGCAGTATTTT

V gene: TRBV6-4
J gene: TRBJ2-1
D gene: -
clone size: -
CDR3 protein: CASSFQGSRSYNEQFF
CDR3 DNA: TGTGCCAGCAGTTTTCAGGGTTCTCGCTCCTACAATGAGCAGTTCTTC

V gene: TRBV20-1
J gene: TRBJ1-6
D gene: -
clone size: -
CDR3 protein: CSASSGDSPLHF
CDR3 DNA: TGCAGTGCTAGTAGCGGGGATTCACCCCTCCACTTT

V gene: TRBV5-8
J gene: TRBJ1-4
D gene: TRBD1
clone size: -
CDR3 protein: CASSPGTGTNEKLFF
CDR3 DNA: TGTGCCAGCAGCCCCGGGACAGGGACGAATGAAAAACTGTTTTTT

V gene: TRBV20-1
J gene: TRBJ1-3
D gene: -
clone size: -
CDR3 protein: CSASVYGNTIYF
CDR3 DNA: TGCAGTGCTAGTGTCTATGGAAACACCATATATTTT

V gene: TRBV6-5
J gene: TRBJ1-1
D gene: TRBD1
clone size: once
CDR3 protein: CASRRTTGWDTEAFF
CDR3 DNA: TGTGCCAGCCGACGTACGACAGGGTGGGACACTGAAGCTTTCTTT

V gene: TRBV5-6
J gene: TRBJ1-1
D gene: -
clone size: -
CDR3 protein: CASSLAGGRDEAFF
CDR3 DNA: TGTGCCAGCAGCTTGGCCGGGGGGCGGGATGAAGCTTTCTTT

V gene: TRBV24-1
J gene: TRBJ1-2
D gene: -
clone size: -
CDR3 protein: CATSETRVPPDGYTF
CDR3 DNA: TGTGCCACCAGTGAAACACGGGTTCCCCCGGATGGCTACACCTTC

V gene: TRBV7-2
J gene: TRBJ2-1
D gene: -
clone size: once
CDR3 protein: CASSLQGYNEQFF
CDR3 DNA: TGTGCCAGCAGCTTACAGGGGTACAATGAGCAGTTCTTC

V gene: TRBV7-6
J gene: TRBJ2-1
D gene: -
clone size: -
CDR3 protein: CASSYRSNEQFF
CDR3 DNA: TGTGCCAGCAGCTACAGGTCTAATGAGCAGTTCTTC

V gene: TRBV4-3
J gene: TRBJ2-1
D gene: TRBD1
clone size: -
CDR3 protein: CASSQDAGQGVYNEQFF
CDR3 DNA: TGCGCCAGCAGCCAAGACGCCGGACAGGGGGTCTACAATGAGCAGTTCTTC

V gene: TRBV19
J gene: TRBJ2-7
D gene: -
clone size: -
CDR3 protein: CASSPQGYEQYF
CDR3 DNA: TGTGCCAGTAGTCCACAGGGATACGAGCAGTACTTC

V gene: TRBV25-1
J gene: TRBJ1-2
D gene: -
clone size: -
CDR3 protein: CASSPFGGSNYGYTF
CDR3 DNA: TGTGCCAGCAGTCCCTTCGGGGGCTCTAACTATGGCTACACCTTC